The T cell receptor beta chain under discussion was sequenced for a study of blood T cell repertoires in COVID-19. Repertoires were generated with immunoSEQ multiplex PCR, while TCRdb's copy carries only in-frame clones and drops some. The sample yields 300,000 to 350,000 clones, approximately 85% seen once. This clone was observed once. Those who participated ranged in age from roughly 18 to 90 years and resided in approximately 26 US areas. The length of the CDR3 is 13 residues. Trimming stripped 3 bases from V and 4 bases from J, with 9 bases between. Germline lookup yields CDR1 LNHDA and CDR2 SQIVND (reference sequence).

Sequences were obtained from PBMCs or T cells enriched from blood (not recorded which). The sequence was collected from a man aged 25-45 years who had recovered from COVID-19. The J gene is TRBJ1-1, the V gene TRBV19; the D gene is possibly TRBD1 (5 bases). CDR3 sequence reads: CASSMGLLTEAFF. CDR3 sequence (DNA): TGTGCCAGTAGTATGGGGCTCCTCACTGAAGCTTTCTTT.